This TCR beta chain was captured in a study of lymphopenia after photon versus proton radiotherapy. Overall study results and limits: Oligoclonal CD8+ Temra expansion after nadir drove photon patients' diversity drop. Under photons, naive T cells and diversity fell while effector/memory populations rose. A bigger post-nadir fall in TCR diversity correlated inversely with survival time in deceased patients. Only patients who died were analyzed for survival; proton advantage is unproven.

The germline V gene has CDR1 MNHNY and CDR2 SVGAGI (reference sequence). Trimming took 7 bases from V and 7 from J, leaving 17 bases between them. The length of the CDR3 is 14 residues. The table came from immunoSEQ multiplex PCR; TCRdb's copy has only in-frame clones and leaves some out. The profile shows tens of thousands of clones, roughly 85% of them singletons. Details on this clone: Its antigen remains unknown.

The sample was peripheral blood, taken from a patient treated with photon-based radiotherapy. This receptor was taken from a man aged 55 to 70 with pancreatic cancer. This sequence joins TRBV6-6 and TRBJ1-5; D uncertain. The CDR3 loop is CASTSRAQPQPQHF. Written as DNA, the CDR3 is TGTGCCAGCACTTCTCGGGCACAGCCCCAGCCCCAGCATTTT.